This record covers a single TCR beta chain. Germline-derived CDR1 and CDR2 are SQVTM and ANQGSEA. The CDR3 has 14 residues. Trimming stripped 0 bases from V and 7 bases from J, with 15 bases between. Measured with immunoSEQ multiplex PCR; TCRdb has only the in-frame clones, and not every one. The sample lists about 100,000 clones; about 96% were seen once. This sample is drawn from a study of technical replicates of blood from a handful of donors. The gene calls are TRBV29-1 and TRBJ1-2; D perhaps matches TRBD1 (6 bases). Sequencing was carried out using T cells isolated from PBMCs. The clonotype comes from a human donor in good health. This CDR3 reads CSVEELQGISGYTF. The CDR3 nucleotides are TGCAGCGTTGAAGAATTACAGGGTATTAGTGGCTACACCTTC.